This entry lists 12 T cell receptor beta chains sequenced from one sample in a study of cytomegalovirus exposure and HLA in healthy donors. PCR primers comprised 60 Vbeta and 13 Jbeta primers. The method was immunoSEQ multiplex PCR; TCRdb's version includes in-frame clones alone and lacks a portion of them. The data hold 130,000 or so clones, with 61% observed a single time. Specimen: PBMCs. These receptors came from a male donor in good health and CMV-seronegative.

The chain recombines TRBV30 with TRBJ1-1; the D is unclear. Looked up from germline, CDR1 is GTSNPN and CDR2 is SVGIG (reference sequence). This CDR3 comprises 11 residues. Here the CDR3 reads CARDLNTEAFF. Written as DNA, the CDR3 is TGTGCTCGCGACTTGAACACTGAAGCTTTCTTT.

V is TRBV29-1 and J is TRBJ2-7, with D unclear. This CDR3 has 12 amino acids. The germline V gene has CDR1 SQVTM and CDR2 ANQGSEA. Between the trimmed V and J ends, which lost 1 base and 2 bases, there was a span of 6 bases. The CDR3 coding sequence is TGCAGCGTTGAAGGACAAACCTACGAGCAGTACTTC. Translation: CSVEGQTYEQYF.

The rearrangement joins TRBV28 to TRBJ1-5, with D perhaps TRBD1 (6 bases). The germline V gene has CDR1 MDHEN and CDR2 SYDVKM. This CDR3 has 14 residues. V was trimmed by 6 bases and J by 2 bases, leaving 11 bases between them. The CDR3 sequence is CASSPNRGNQPQHF. CDR3 DNA: TGTGCCAGCAGCCCAAACAGGGGCAATCAGCCCCAGCATTTT.

This sequence joins TRBV30 and TRBJ2-3; a possible D gene is TRBD1 (6 bases). CDR1 GTSNPN and CDR2 SVGIG come from the germline V gene (reference sequence). This CDR3 has 13 amino acids. The V and J ends lost 4 bases and 3 bases respectively, with 11 bases between them. CDR3 in amino acids: CAWTQGSTDTQYF. CDR3 DNA: TGTGCCTGGACTCAGGGGTCGACAGATACGCAGTATTTT.

The chain uses TRBV2 and TRBJ1-5, with 7 bases matching TRBD1. Germline-derived CDR1 and CDR2 are SNHLY and FYNNEI. This CDR3 comprises 14 residues. J lost 9 bases, V lost 2 bases, and 7 bases had no gene match. The CDR3: CASSERQGYRPQHF. Written as DNA, the CDR3 is TGTGCCAGCAGTGAACGACAGGGCTATCGGCCCCAGCATTTT.

This clone was picked up a small number of times. The V gene is TRBV7-2, the J gene TRBJ2-2; D might be TRBD2 (7 bases). Germline CDR1 is SGHTA and CDR2 is FQGNSA. The V end was cut by 4 bases, the J end by 2 bases, with 11 bases between. This CDR3 contains 15 residues. CDR3 sequence (DNA): TGTGCCAGCAGCTGGGGGGGCCTAAACACCGGGGAGCTGTTTTTT. It translates to CASSWGGLNTGELFF.

A few counts support this clone. The V call is TRBV7-3, the J call TRBJ2-3, with a weak D call TRBD1 (6 bases). V lost 2 bases to trimming and J lost 6 bases, with 24 bases between them. The CDR3 runs 18 residues. From germline, CDR1 is SGHTA and CDR2 FQGTGA. Here the CDR3 reads CASSLSQGRVRPRDTQYF. In DNA form, the CDR3 reads TGTGCCAGCAGCTTATCACAGGGTCGTGTTCGCCCTCGCGATACGCAGTATTTT.

The chain links TRBV7-7 to TRBJ2-2, with 11 positions matching TRBD2. The CDR3 has 15 amino acids. Germline CDR1 SSHAT, CDR2 FNYEAQ (reference sequence). V shed 5 bases, J shed 5 bases, and the junction held 4 bases outside the gene matches. CDR3 DNA: TGTGCCAGCAGCCGTAGCGGGGGGGATACCGGGGAGCTGTTTTTT. Translated, it gives CASSRSGGDTGELFF.

The rearrangement joins TRBV11-1 to TRBJ1-6; 9 bases fit TRBD1. This CDR3 has 15 amino acids. Germline trimming cut 5 bases from V and 7 bases from J; bases unmatched to any gene: 6. CDR1 is SGHAT, CDR2 FQDESV, per germline (reference sequence). The CDR3 protein is CASSKGQGLNSPLHF. CDR3 nucleotides: TGTGCCAGCAGCAAGGGACAGGGTTTGAATTCACCCCTCCACTTT.

The chain recombines TRBV4-1 with TRBJ2-5, with D tentatively TRBD1 (6 bases). The CDR3 is made up of 14 amino acids. V was cut by 4 bases and J by 2 bases, with 11 bases left in between. CDR1 and CDR2 from the germline V gene are MGHRA and YSYEKL. The CDR3 reads CASSRDRSQETQYF. CDR3 sequence (DNA): TGCGCCAGCAGCCGCGACAGGTCTCAAGAGACCCAGTACTTC.

This clone has only a few counts. The chain couples TRBV13 to TRBJ1-2; D may be TRBD1 (5 bases). The CDR3 runs to 13 residues. Germline CDR1 reads PRHDT; CDR2 reads FYEKMQ (reference sequence). V lost 2 bases, J lost 2 bases, and 6 bases lay in between. The CDR3 protein is CASSLPGNYGYTF. The DNA of the CDR3 is TGTGCCAGCAGCTTACCAGGGAACTATGGCTACACCTTC.

The V call is TRBV2, the J call TRBJ1-1; D unresolved. The CDR3 is 13 amino acids. Trimming took 4 bases from V and 0 from J, leaving 6 bases between them. CDR1 is SNHLY and CDR2 is FYNNEI in the germline V gene. The CDR3 reads CASSGHMNTEAFF. CDR3 DNA sequence: TGTGCCAGCAGTGGACATATGAACACTGAAGCTTTCTTT.